The source of this TCR beta chain is a study of T-cell memory formation after mild COVID-19. About the study: The TCR clusters were mostly specific to one donor. Study observations and caveats: CD4+ contracting clones were found mainly in CM and EM, and CD8+ ones in EMRA. Whereas later expanders leaned CD4+, clones contracting day 15 to 85 showed a balanced CD4/CD8 makeup. Some clones that responded turned up in pre-infection memory, which suggests that cross-reactive memory joined in.

The V gene lost 4 bases and the J gene lost 6 bases, with 16 bases spanning the gap. The CDR3 contains 14 residues. CDR1 and CDR2 from the germline V gene are SQVTM and ANQGSEA. This clonotype has a handful of counts. What it binds is unknown. TCRdb used MiXCR to reprocess the 5' RACE reads, holding one entry per CDR3 protein. The data hold about 270,000 distinct CDR3 sequences, with 16% observed a single time. The chain carries TRBV29-1 and TRBJ2-1; a possible D gene is TRBD1 (7 bases). The origin of this receptor is a man aged 18 to 30 who had mild COVID-19 (a few samples of this study predate the infection). Cell type and time point are not known. Sample: PBMCs or a T cell subset sorted from them (not recorded which). The CDR3 spells CSVVVQGRFNEQFF. The CDR3 nucleotides read TGCAGCGTTGTCGTACAGGGGAGGTTCAATGAGCAGTTCTTC.